These 19 T cell receptor beta chains were sequenced from one sample in a study of blood T cell repertoires in COVID-19. Method: immunoSEQ multiplex PCR; TCRdb's copy keeps in-frame clones and lacks some. The sample has more than 40,000 clones; just over 85% are singletons. The sample comprised peripheral blood. These receptors originate from a woman older than 75 with acute or convalescent COVID-19.

The J gene is TRBJ1-6, the V gene TRBV6-5; 7 nucleotides agree with TRBD1. The germline gives CDR1 MNHEY, CDR2 SVGAGI. The CDR3 spans 14 residues. V lost 6 bases to trimming and J lost 7 bases; unmatched junction nucleotides: 6. CDR3 DNA sequence: TGTGCCAGCAGGAGGGGACAGAAAAATTCACCCCTCCACTTT. Translation gives CASRRGQKNSPLHF.

Here the CDR3 reads CASSSQGVQGKLFF. CDR3 in DNA: TGTGCCAGTAGTTCACAGGGGGTTCAAGGAAAACTGTTTTTT. This chain joins TRBV19 and TRBJ1-4; 8 nucleotides match TRBD1. The CDR3 length is 14 residues. CDR1 and CDR2 from the germline V gene are LNHDA and SQIVND (reference sequence). The V gene end was trimmed by 5 bases and the J gene end by 10 bases; junction bases not matched to a gene: 9.

The rearrangement joins TRBV2 to TRBJ2-2; D not certain. The V and J ends lost 5 bases and 6 bases respectively, with 13 bases between them. Per germline, CDR1 SNHLY and CDR2 FYNNEI. The CDR3 runs to 14 residues. For the CDR3, the DNA is TGTGCCAGCAGTTCTCGACAACCCCCCGGGGAGCTGTTTTTT. Translating it yields CASSSRQPPGELFF.

V is TRBV5-1 and J is TRBJ1-6, with TRBD1 identical over 9 bases. The J segment lost 8 bases and the V segment lost 4 bases, leaving 10 bases of the junction unmatched. The CDR3 is 16 amino acids. The germline V gene has CDR1 SGHRS and CDR2 YFSETQ. The CDR3 sequence is CASSPGQGWTDSPLHF. CDR3 in DNA: TGCGCCAGCAGCCCCGGACAGGGGTGGACGGATTCACCCCTCCACTTT. The full variable domain, rest sourced from reference TRBV5-1 and TRBJ1-6, is KAGVTQTPRYLIKTRGQQVTLSCSPISGHRSVSWYQQTPGQGLQFLFEYFSETQRNKGNFPGRFSGRQFSNSRSEMNVSTLELGDSALYLCASSPGQGWTDSPLHFGNGTRLTVT.

The chain recombines TRBV2 with TRBJ1-5; tentatively, D is TRBD1 (5 bases). Deletions cut 6 bases from V and 6 bases from J, with 15 bases between. The CDR3 has 14 amino acids. Looked up from germline, CDR1 is SNHLY and CDR2 is FYNNEI. The CDR3 reads CASSRQSWAQPQHF. The CDR3 DNA sequence: TGTGCCAGCAGCCGACAGAGTTGGGCTCAGCCCCAGCATTTT.

The table lists this clone with a count of one. The chain links TRBV12-2 to TRBJ2-7; the table's D call, TRBD2, has no DNA check behind it. TRBV12-2 is recorded as a pseudogene. CDR3 size: 11 residues. The chain's CDR3 is CASRLVSEQYF. DNA of the CDR3: TGTGCAAGTCGCTTAGTGTCGGAGCAGTACTTC.

This clone was detected only once. The chain uses TRBV11-2 and TRBJ2-1; 16 nucleotides line up with TRBD2. Germline values: CDR1 SGHAT, CDR2 FQNNGV. The CDR3 has 15 residues. Germline trimming cut 5 bases from V and 9 bases from J; bases unmatched to any gene: 4. The CDR3 here is CASSPGTSGGGEQFF. The CDR3 nucleotides are TGTGCCAGCAGCCCGGGGACTAGCGGGGGGGGTGAGCAGTTCTTC.

The chain carries TRBV10-3 and TRBJ2-1, with 12 bases fitting TRBD1. This CDR3 is 17 amino acids long. V trimming: 4 bases; J trimming: 0 bases; junction bases outside the gene matches: 4. CDR1 is ENHRY, CDR2 SYGVKD, per germline. The CDR3 loop is CAISAGTGGLSYNEQFF. The CDR3 DNA is TGTGCCATCAGTGCCGGGACAGGGGGCCTCTCCTACAATGAGCAGTTCTTC.

The rearrangement joins TRBV29-1 to TRBJ1-3; D not certain. Trimming pared 7 bases from V and 0 bases from J, leaving 7 bases between. The CDR3 is 12 residues long. CDR1 and CDR2 from the germline V gene are SQVTM and ANQGSEA. CDR3 in DNA: TGCAGCGGGGCGAGCTCTGGAAACACCATATATTTT. This codes for CSGASSGNTIYF.

The CDR3 DNA reads as TGTGCCAGCAGCCAAGGGGGGCGGAACACTGAAGCTTTCTTT. Translated, it gives CASSQGGRNTEAFF. The chain joins TRBV3-1 (or the pseudogene TRBV3-2) to TRBJ1-1; TRBD1 is a possible D gene (6 bases). This CDR3 contains 14 residues. Germline V gene data show CDR1 as LGHDT and CDR2 as YNNKEL (reference sequence). V dropped 1 base and J dropped 1 base, with 7 bases sitting between them.

This clone occurred once. The chain couples TRBV19 to TRBJ1-4; D call uncertain. Looked up from germline, CDR1 is LNHDA and CDR2 is SQIVND (reference sequence). Trimming took 5 bases from V and 3 from J, leaving 10 bases between them. This CDR3 contains 14 residues. The CDR3 DNA sequence: TGTGCCAGTAGTGGGGAGGTAGCTAATGAAAAACTGTTTTTT. Amino acid sequence: CASSGEVANEKLFF.

The V call is TRBV12-5, the J call TRBJ1-5; possible D gene TRBD1, 5 bases. V was clipped by 7 bases and J by 6 bases, with 13 bases between them. CDR3 length equals 13 residues. Germline V gives CDR1 LGHNT, CDR2 FRNRAP. For the CDR3, the DNA is TGTGCTAGTGCCGTGGGGGGTGGTCAGCCCCAGCATTTT. Its translation is CASAVGGGQPQHF.

The chain uses TRBV10-3 and TRBJ1-1; 7 bases agree with TRBD1. Per germline, CDR1 ENHRY and CDR2 SYGVKD. The CDR3 is 15 amino acids. V lost 2 bases, J lost 2 bases, and 5 bases stayed unmatched. CDR3 nucleotides: TGTGCCATCAGTGAGCGAGGGGACAGCAACACTGAAGCTTTCTTT. Translation: CAISERGDSNTEAFF.

The chain is built from TRBV30 and TRBJ1-2; TRBD1 matches at 12 bases. Per germline, CDR1 GTSNPN and CDR2 SVGIG (reference sequence). V gave up 8 bases and J gave up 5 bases; unmatched junction bases: 6. The CDR3 has 13 amino acids. The CDR3 spells CAVPGQGAYGYTF. CDR3 in DNA: TGTGCCGTCCCGGGACAGGGGGCGTATGGCTACACCTTC. The variable domain in full, with the rest retrieved from reference TRBV30 and TRBJ1-2, is SQTIHQWPATLVQPVGSPLSLECTVEGTSNPNLYWYRQAAGRGLQLLFYSVGIGQISSEVPQNLSASRPQDRQFILSSKKLLLSDSGFYLCAVPGQGAYGYTFGSGTRLTVV.

The V and J genes are TRBV7-2 and TRBJ2-3; the D gene is possibly TRBD2 (6 bases). The germline CDR1 and CDR2 sequences are SGHTA and FQGNSA. CDR3 length equals 15 residues. V shed 1 base and J shed 2 bases, with 10 bases lying between them. Here the CDR3 reads CASSLVGGNTDTQYF. The CDR3 DNA reads as TGTGCCAGCAGCTTAGTTGGGGGGAACACAGATACGCAGTATTTT.

The CDR3 DNA follows: TGTGCCAGCAGCCAGACCGGGTTTTACTATGGCTACACCTTC. It yields the protein CASSQTGFYYGYTF. The chain uses TRBV3-1 (or the pseudogene TRBV3-2) and TRBJ1-2; D not certain. V lost 3 bases to trimming and J lost 3 bases, with 11 bases between them. The CDR3 runs to 14 residues. CDR1 is LGHDT and CDR2 is YNNKEL in the germline V gene (reference sequence).

This chain links TRBV7-3 with TRBJ2-3; 9 bases align to TRBD2. Germline V gene sequence: CDR1 SGHTA, CDR2 FQGTGA. With 5 bases clipped from V and 2 bases from J, the junction kept 8 bases outside the gene matches. This CDR3 has 16 amino acids. CDR3 sequence: CASSPESGGHTDTQYF. The CDR3 DNA reads TGTGCCAGCAGCCCAGAAAGCGGGGGGCACACAGATACGCAGTATTTT.

The chain joins TRBV5-5 to TRBJ1-6, with a weak D call TRBD1 (6 bases). Trimming pared 6 bases from V and 8 bases from J, leaving 21 bases between. Germline CDR1 SGHKS, CDR2 YYEKEE (reference sequence). The CDR3 is 16 amino acids. The CDR3 region is CASTLTPSRGYSPLHF. In DNA, the CDR3 is TGTGCCAGCACCTTAACCCCGAGCAGGGGTTATTCACCCCTCCACTTT.

This clone was counted only a few times. The chain uses TRBV7-8 and TRBJ1-2; 9 nucleotides line up with TRBD1. V shed 5 bases and J 2 bases; nucleotides not matched to a gene: 3. Looked up from germline, CDR1 is SGHVS and CDR2 is FQNEAQ. The CDR3 spans 14 residues. CDR3 sequence (DNA): TGTGCCAGCAGCAAGGGACAGGGAAACTATGGCTACACCTTC. Translated: CASSKGQGNYGYTF.